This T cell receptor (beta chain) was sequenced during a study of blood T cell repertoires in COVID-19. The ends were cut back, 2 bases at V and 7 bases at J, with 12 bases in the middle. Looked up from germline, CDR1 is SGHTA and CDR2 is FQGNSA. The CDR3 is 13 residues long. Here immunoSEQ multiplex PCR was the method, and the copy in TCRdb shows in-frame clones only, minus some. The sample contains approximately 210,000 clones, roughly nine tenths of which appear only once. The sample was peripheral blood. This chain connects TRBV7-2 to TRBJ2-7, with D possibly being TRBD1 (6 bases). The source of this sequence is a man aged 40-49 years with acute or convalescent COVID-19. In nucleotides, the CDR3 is TGTGCCAGCAGCTTAACAGGGTTGCTGGAGCAGTACTTC. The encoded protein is CASSLTGLLEQYF. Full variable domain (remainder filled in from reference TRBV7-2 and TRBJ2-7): GAGVSQSPSNKVTEKGKDVELRCDPISGHTALYWYRQSLGQGLEFLIYFQGNSAPDKSGLPSDRFSAERTGGSVSTLTIQRTQQEDSAVYLCASSLTGLLEQYFGPGTRLTVT.